These 3 T cell receptor beta chains were sequenced from one sample in a study of cytomegalovirus exposure and HLA in healthy donors (dated by TCRdb to 2015 to 2018). Libraries came from the immunoSEQ multiplex PCR assay. For the multiplex PCR, a mixture combining 60 forward primers for TCR Vbeta segments and 13 reverse primers for TCR Jbeta segments was used. As stored in TCRdb, this immuneACCESS dataset retains in-frame rearrangements with V and J assigned. A fraction of the clones does not appear; measured against another copy, unresolved V genes explain less than half of the discrepancy, and the remainder lacks a known reason. The table for this sample lists around 190,000 clones; 85% of them were counted only once. About 2.5% of the sample is in the top ten clones. Sequenced sample: PBMCs. These TCRs come from a woman aged 45-65 years in good health and CMV-seronegative.

This clone was detected only once. The V call is TRBV11-2, the J call TRBJ2-3, with D perhaps matching TRBD2 (6 bases). The length of the CDR3 is 19 residues. Germline V gene data show CDR1 as SGHAT and CDR2 as FQNNGV. Trimming took 5 bases from V and 0 from J, leaving 24 bases between them. CDR3 nucleotide sequence: TGTGCCAGCAGCCCCGAGAGGACACCAGCGGGCCTTAGCACAGATACGCAGTATTTT. Amino acids: CASSPERTPAGLSTDTQYF. The full variable domain, rest sourced from reference TRBV11-2 and TRBJ2-3, is EAGVAQSPRYKIIEKRQSVAFWCNPISGHATLYWYQQILGQGPKLLIQFQNNGVVDDSQLPKDRFSAERLKGVDSTLKIQPAKLEDSAVYLCASSPERTPAGLSTDTQYFGPGTRLTVL.

The J gene is TRBJ2-7, the V gene TRBV21-1; the table's D call TRBD1 went unverified against the DNA. TRBV21-1 is a pseudogene segment. This CDR3 region has 13 residues. In nucleotides, the CDR3 is TGTGCCAGCTGTGACAGGGATTCCTACGAGCAGTACTTC. It yields the protein CASCDRDSYEQYF.

This clone was recorded once. This chain joins TRBV29-1 and TRBJ2-6; 11 bases are shared with TRBD2. The CDR3 length is 16 residues. CDR1 and CDR2 (germline): SQVTM, ANQGSEA. V gave up 3 bases and J gave up 3 bases; unmatched junction bases: 4. The CDR3 DNA sequence: TGCAGCGTTGATGTTAGCGGGAGGGTTGGGGCCAACGTCCTGACTTTC. Protein product: CSVDVSGRVGANVLTF.